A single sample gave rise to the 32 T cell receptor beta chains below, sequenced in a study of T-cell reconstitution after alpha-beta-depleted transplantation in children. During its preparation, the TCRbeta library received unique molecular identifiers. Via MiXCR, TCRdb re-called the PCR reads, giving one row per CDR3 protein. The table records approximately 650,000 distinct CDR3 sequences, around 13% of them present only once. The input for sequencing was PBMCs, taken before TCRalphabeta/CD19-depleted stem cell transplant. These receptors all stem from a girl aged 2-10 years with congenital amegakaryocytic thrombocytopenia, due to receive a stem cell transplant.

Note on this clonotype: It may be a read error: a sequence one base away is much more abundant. The chain's CDR3 is CASSLGQTWAYTF. DNA for the CDR3: TGTGCCAGCAGCTTGGGACAGACATGGGCCTACACCTTC. This chain uses TRBV5-5 with TRBJ1-2, with D maybe TRBD1 (5 bases). The germline V gene has CDR1 SGHKS and CDR2 YYEKEE (reference sequence). The CDR3 has 13 amino acids. V gave up 0 bases and J gave up 10 bases, with 13 bases separating them.

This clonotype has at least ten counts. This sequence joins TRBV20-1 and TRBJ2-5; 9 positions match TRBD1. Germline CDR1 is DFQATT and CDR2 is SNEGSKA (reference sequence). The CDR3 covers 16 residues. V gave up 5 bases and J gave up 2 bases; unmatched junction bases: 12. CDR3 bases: TGCAGTGCTGGCCTTGAGACAGGGGGACCACAAGAGACCCAGTACTTC. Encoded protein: CSAGLETGGPQETQYF.

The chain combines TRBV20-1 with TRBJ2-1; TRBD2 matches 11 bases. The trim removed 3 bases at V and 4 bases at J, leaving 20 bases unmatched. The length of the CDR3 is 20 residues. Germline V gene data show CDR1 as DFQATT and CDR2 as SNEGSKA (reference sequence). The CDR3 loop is CSASGGRGLAATPSYNEQFF. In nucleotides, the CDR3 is TGCAGTGCTAGTGGGGGTCGGGGACTAGCGGCTACCCCGTCGTACAATGAGCAGTTCTTC.

The CDR3 here is CASSFIDGEFYEQYF. The CDR3 DNA is TGTGCCAGCAGCTTTATAGACGGGGAATTCTACGAGCAGTACTTC. This chain joins TRBV7-2 and TRBJ2-7, with TRBD2 as a possible D gene (5 bases). V was cut by 3 bases and J by 3 bases, with 15 bases left in between. The germline V gene encodes CDR1 SGHTA and CDR2 FQGNSA. The CDR3 has 15 residues.

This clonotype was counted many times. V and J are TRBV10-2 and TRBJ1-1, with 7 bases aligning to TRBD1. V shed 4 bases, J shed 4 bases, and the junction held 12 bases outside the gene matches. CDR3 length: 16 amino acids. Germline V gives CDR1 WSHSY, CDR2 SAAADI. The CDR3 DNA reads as TGCGCCAGCAGTGGGACAGGCCGACCCTTTAGCACTGAAGCTTTCTTT. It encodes CASSGTGRPFSTEAFF.

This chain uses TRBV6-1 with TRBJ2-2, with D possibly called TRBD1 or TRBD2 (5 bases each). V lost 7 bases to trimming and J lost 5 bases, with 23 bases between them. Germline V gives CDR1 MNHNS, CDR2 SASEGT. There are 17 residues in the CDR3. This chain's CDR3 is CASTTRGQARGTGELFF. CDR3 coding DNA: TGTGCCAGCACCACTCGGGGCCAGGCGAGAGGTACCGGGGAGCTGTTTTTT.

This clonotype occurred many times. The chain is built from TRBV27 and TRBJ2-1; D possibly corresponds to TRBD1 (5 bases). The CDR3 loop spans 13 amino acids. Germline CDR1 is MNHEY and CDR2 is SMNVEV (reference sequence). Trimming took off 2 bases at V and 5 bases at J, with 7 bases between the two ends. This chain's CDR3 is CASSLIRDNEQFF. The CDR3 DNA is TGTGCCAGCAGTTTAATCAGGGACAATGAGCAGTTCTTC.

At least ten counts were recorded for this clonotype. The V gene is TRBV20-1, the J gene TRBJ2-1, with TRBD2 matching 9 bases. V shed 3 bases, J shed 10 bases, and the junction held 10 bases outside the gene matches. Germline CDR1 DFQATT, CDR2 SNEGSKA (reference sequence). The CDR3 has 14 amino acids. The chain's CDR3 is CSASRGLAATEQFF. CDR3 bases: TGCAGTGCTAGCAGGGGACTAGCTGCGACCGAGCAGTTCTTC.

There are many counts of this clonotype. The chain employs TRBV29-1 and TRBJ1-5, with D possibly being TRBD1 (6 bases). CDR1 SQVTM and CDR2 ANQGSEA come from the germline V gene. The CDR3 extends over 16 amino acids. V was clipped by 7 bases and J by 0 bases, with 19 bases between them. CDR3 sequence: CSAELGGLYSNQPQHF. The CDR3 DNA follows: TGCAGCGCTGAGCTGGGGGGGCTTTATAGCAATCAGCCCCAGCATTTT.

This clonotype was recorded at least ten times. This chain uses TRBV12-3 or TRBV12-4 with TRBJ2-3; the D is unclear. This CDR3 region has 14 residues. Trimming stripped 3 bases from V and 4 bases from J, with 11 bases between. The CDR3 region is CASSFLYGADTQYF. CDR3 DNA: TGTGCCAGCAGTTTTTTGTACGGCGCAGATACGCAGTATTTT.

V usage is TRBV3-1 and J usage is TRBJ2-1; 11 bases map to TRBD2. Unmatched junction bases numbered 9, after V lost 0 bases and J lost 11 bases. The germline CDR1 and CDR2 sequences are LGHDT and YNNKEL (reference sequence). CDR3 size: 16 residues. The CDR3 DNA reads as TGTGCCAGCAGCCAAGATTTCGGGCTAGCGGGAGGACAGCAGTTCTTC. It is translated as CASSQDFGLAGGQQFF.

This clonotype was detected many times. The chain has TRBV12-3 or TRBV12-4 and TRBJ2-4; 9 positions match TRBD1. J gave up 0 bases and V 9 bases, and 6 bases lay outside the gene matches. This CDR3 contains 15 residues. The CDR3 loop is CASRTGVLAKNIQYF. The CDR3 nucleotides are TGTGCCAGTCGGACAGGGGTCTTAGCCAAAAACATTCAGTACTTC.

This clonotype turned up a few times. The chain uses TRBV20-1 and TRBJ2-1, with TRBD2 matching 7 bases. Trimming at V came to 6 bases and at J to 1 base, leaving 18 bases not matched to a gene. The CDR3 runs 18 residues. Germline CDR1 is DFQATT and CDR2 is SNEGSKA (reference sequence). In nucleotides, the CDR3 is TGCAGTGCCAAAACCCCCGAACCCGGGGGAGGGTCCTACAATGAGCAGTTCTTC. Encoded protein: CSAKTPEPGGGSYNEQFF.

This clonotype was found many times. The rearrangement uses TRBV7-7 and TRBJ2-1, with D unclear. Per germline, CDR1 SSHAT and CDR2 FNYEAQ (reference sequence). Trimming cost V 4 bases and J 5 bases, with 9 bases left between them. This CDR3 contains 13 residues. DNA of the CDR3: TGTGCCAGCAGCTCCTCTAGTGACAATGAGCAGTTCTTC. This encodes CASSSSSDNEQFF.

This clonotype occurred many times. Written as DNA, the CDR3 is TGCGCCAGCAGCTTCTCGCGGGAAAACACAGATACGCAGTATTTT. Residues: CASSFSRENTDTQYF. This rearrangement joins TRBV5-1 to TRBJ2-3; TRBD2 might be the D (6 bases). V lost 2 bases and J lost 2, with 12 bases in between. This CDR3 is 15 amino acids long. Germline values: CDR1 SGHRS, CDR2 YFSETQ.

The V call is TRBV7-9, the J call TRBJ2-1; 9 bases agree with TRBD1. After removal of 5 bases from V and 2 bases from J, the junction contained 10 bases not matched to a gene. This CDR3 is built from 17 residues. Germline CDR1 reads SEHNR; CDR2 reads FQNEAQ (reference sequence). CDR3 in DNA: TGTGCCAGCAGCCTCGCAGCGGGACAGGGTCCCTACAATGAGCAGTTCTTC. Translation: CASSLAAGQGPYNEQFF.

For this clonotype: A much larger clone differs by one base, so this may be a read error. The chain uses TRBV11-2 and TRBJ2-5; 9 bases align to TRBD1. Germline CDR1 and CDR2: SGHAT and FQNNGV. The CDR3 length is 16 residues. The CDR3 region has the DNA TGTGCCAGCAGTTTAGCCGGGACAGGGAAACAAGAGACCCAGTACTTC. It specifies CASSLAGTGKQETQYF.

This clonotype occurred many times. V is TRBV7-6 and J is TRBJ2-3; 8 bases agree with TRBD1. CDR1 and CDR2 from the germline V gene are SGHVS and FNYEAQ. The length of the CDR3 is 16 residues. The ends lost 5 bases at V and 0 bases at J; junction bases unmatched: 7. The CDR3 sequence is CASSPRTGPSTDTQYF. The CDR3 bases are TGTGCCAGCAGCCCTCGGACAGGGCCCAGCACAGATACGCAGTATTTT. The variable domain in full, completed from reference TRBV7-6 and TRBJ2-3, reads GAGVSQSPRYKVTKRGQDVALRCDPISGHVSLYWYRQALGQGPEFLTYFNYEAQQDKSGLPNDRFSAERPEGSISTLTIQRTEQRDSAMYRCASSPRTGPSTDTQYFGPGTRLTVL.

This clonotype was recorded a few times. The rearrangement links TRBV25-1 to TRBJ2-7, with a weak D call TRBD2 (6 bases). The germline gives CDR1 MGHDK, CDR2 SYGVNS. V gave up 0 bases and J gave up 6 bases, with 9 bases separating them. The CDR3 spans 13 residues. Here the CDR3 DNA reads TGTGCCAGCAGTGAATATGGAGGGATCGAGCAGTACTTC. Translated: CASSEYGGIEQYF.

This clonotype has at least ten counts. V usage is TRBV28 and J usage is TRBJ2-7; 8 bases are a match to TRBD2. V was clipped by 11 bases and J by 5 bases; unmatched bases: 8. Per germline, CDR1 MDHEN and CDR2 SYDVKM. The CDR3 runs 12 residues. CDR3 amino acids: CAAGGSWHEQYF. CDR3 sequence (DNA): TGTGCCGCGGGGGGAAGTTGGCACGAGCAGTACTTC.

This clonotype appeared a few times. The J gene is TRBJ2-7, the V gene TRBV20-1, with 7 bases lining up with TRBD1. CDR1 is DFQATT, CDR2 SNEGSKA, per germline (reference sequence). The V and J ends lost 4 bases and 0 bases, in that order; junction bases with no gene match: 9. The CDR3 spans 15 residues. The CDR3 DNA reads TGCAGTGCTACTTGGGGGACAGACTTCTCCTACGAGCAGTACTTC. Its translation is CSATWGTDFSYEQYF.

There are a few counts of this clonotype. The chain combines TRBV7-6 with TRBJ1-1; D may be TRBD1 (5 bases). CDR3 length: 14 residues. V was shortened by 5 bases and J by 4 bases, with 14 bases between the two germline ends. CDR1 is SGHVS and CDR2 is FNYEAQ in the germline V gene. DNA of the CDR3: TGTGCCAGCAGCCCTCCGGGGGGGAGCACTGAAGCTTTCTTT. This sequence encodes CASSPPGGSTEAFF.

The CDR3 sequence is CASSPRLASGGEETQYF. Here the CDR3 DNA reads TGTGCCAGCAGCCCAAGACTTGCTAGCGGAGGGGAAGAGACCCAGTACTTC. This sequence joins TRBV7-7 and TRBJ2-5; TRBD2 matches at 7 bases. The germline V gene has CDR1 SSHAT and CDR2 FNYEAQ (reference sequence). J was trimmed by 3 bases and V by 5 bases; bases with no gene match: 15. The CDR3 runs to 17 residues.

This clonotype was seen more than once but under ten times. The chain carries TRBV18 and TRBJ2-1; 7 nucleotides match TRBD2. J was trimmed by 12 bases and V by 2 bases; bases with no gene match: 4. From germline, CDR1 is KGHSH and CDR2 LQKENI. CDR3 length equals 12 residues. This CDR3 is CASSPLASGQFF. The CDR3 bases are TGTGCCAGCTCACCATTGGCTAGCGGGCAGTTCTTC.

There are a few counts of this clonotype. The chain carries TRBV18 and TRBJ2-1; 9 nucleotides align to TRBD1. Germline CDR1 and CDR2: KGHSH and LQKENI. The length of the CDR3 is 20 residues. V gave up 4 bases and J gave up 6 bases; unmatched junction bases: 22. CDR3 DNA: TGTGCCAGCTCACTCCGGACAGGGGTGGACCCCCAGCGGCTTGGCAATGAGCAGTTCTTC. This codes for CASSLRTGVDPQRLGNEQFF.

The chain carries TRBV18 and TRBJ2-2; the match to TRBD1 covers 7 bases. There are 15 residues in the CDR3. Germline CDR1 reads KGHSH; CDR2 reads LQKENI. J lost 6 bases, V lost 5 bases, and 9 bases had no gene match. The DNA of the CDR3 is TGTGCCAGCTCAACCAGGACAGGCCTAGCCGGGGAGCTGTTTTTT. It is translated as CASSTRTGLAGELFF. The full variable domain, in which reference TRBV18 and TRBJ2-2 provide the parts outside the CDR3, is NAGVMQNPRHLVRRRGQEARLRCSPMKGHSHVYWYRQLPEEGLKFMVYLQKENIIDESGMPKERFSAEFPKEGPSILRIQQVVRGDSAAYFCASSTRTGLAGELFFGEGSRLTVL.

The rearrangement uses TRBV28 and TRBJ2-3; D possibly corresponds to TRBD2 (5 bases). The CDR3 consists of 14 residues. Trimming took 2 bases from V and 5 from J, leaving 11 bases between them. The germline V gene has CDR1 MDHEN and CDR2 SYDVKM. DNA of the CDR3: TGTGCCAGCAGTTTAGGCGTGGCGGGAGATACGCAGTATTTT. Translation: CASSLGVAGDTQYF. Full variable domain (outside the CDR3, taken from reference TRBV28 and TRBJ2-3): DVKVTQSSRYLVKRTGEKVFLECVQDMDHENMFWYRQDPGLGLRLIYFSYDVKMKEKGDIPEGYSVSREKKERFSLILESASTNQTSMYLCASSLGVAGDTQYFGPGTRLTVL.

CDR3 residues: CASSGTRPDTQYF. As DNA, the CDR3 is TGCGCCAGCAGCGGGACTAGGCCAGATACGCAGTATTTT. The chain combines TRBV4-1 with TRBJ2-3; 8 bases fit TRBD2. The CDR3 covers 13 residues. Trimming cost V 5 bases and J 4 bases; bases outside gene matches: 2. Germline V gene sequence: CDR1 MGHRA, CDR2 YSYEKL.

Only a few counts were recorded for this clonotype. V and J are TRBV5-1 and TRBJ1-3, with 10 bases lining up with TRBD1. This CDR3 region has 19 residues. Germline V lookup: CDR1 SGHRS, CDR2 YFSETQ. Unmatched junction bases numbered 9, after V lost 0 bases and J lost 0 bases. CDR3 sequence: CASSLADRGPTFSGNTIYF. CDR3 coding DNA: TGCGCCAGCAGCTTGGCCGACAGGGGGCCGACCTTCTCTGGAAACACCATATATTTT.

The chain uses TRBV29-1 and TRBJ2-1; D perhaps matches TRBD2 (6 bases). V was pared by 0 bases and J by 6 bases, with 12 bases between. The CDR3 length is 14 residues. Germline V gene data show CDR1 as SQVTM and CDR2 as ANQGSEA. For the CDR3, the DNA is TGCAGCGTTGAAGAATGGGACTTGCGCAATGAGCAGTTCTTC. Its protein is CSVEEWDLRNEQFF.

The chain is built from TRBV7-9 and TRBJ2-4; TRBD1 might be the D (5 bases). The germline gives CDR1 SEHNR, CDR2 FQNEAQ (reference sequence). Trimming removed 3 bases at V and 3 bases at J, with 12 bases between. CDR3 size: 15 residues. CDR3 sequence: CASSFVQAGKNIQYF. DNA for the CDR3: TGTGCCAGCAGCTTTGTACAGGCAGGCAAAAACATTCAGTACTTC.

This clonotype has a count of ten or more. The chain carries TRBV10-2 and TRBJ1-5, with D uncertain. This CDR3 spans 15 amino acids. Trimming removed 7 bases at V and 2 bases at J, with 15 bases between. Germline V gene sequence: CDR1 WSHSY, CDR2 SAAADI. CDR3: CASTQSLGGNQPQHF. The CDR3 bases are TGCGCCAGCACCCAGTCCCTTGGGGGCAATCAGCCCCAGCATTTT.